Each of the 11 T cell receptor beta chains below was sequenced from the same sample in a study of blood T cell repertoires in COVID-19. Generated by immunoSEQ multiplex PCR, the TCRdb table keeps only in-frame clones and is missing some. The table includes under 350,000 clones, roughly nine tenths detected once. The sample comprised PBMCs or T cells enriched from blood (not recorded which). These receptors all come from a woman between 35 and 50 years old who had recovered from COVID-19.

The chain combines TRBV7-9 with TRBJ1-4; D call uncertain. Trimming took off 6 bases at V and 7 bases at J, with 12 bases between the two ends. Germline V CDR1 and CDR2: SEHNR, FQNEAQ (reference sequence). There are 13 residues in the CDR3. CDR3 sequence reads: CASRPSGGEKLFF. The CDR3 bases are TGTGCCAGCAGGCCTTCAGGAGGTGAAAAACTGTTTTTT.

The chain joins TRBV27 to TRBJ2-7; 7 nucleotides agree with TRBD2. This CDR3 region has 15 residues. The ends lost 2 bases at V and 7 bases at J; junction bases unmatched: 11. Germline loops: CDR1 MNHEY, CDR2 SMNVEV (reference sequence). CDR3 bases: TGTGCCAGCAGTTTAGCCGGGACTACCCCGCTAGAGCAGTACTTC. It translates to CASSLAGTTPLEQYF.

This sequence joins TRBV25-1 and TRBJ1-4; maybe TRBD1 (5 bases). Germline V gene lookup returns CDR1 MGHDK and CDR2 SYGVNS. The V and J ends lost 5 bases and 8 bases respectively, with 18 bases between them. The CDR3 consists of 15 residues. The CDR3 nucleotides are TGTGCCAGCAGTCAATCGGGACTCCCCAGAGAAAAACTGTTTTTT. Protein sequence: CASSQSGLPREKLFF.

V and J are TRBV18 and TRBJ2-7; D call uncertain. The V end lost 6 bases, the J end lost 6 bases, and 15 bases lay between the germline ends. The CDR3 covers 13 residues. Germline-derived CDR1 and CDR2 are KGHSH and LQKENI. The CDR3 nucleotides read TGTGCCAGCTCCCCGATGCGCGATTTCGAGCAGTACTTC. Translated, it gives CASSPMRDFEQYF.

The rearrangement joins TRBV30 to TRBJ1-2; TRBD1 agrees at 8 bases. The CDR3 is made up of 12 amino acids. V lost 3 bases, J lost 8 bases, and 5 bases stayed unmatched. In germline, CDR1 is GTSNPN, CDR2 SVGIG (reference sequence). CDR3 amino acids: CAWRTGVRGYTF. The CDR3 DNA follows: TGTGCCTGGAGGACAGGGGTTAGGGGCTACACCTTC.

The chain has TRBV7-3 and TRBJ2-5; D is perhaps TRBD2 (6 bases). V was trimmed by 2 bases and J by 1 base, leaving 8 bases between them. CDR1 is SGHTA, CDR2 FQGTGA, per germline. The CDR3 has 14 amino acids. CDR3 nucleotide sequence: TGTGCCAGCAGCTTAGAGGGAGGCCAAGAGACCCAGTACTTC. It encodes CASSLEGGQETQYF.

This clone is a singleton in its sample. This chain joins TRBV5-1 and TRBJ2-7; TRBD1 matches at 9 bases. The J segment lost 1 base and the V segment lost 2 bases, leaving 4 bases of the junction unmatched. The CDR3 consists of 15 residues. Germline V gene data show CDR1 as SGHRS and CDR2 as YFSETQ. As DNA, the CDR3 is TGCGCCAGCAGCTTTGGGACAGGGATTTCCTACGAGCAGTACTTC. Translated, it gives CASSFGTGISYEQYF. Full variable domain (missing parts from reference TRBV5-1 and TRBJ2-7): KAGVTQTPRYLIKTRGQQVTLSCSPISGHRSVSWYQQTPGQGLQFLFEYFSETQRNKGNFPGRFSGRQFSNSRSEMNVSTLELGDSALYLCASSFGTGISYEQYFGPGTRLTVT.

This chain links TRBV28 with TRBJ2-7, with TRBD1 matching 7 bases. CDR1 MDHEN and CDR2 SYDVKM come from the germline V gene. Losses at the gene ends were 4 bases for V and 1 base for J; bases not matched to a gene: 7. The CDR3 is made up of 15 amino acids. CDR3 DNA sequence: TGTGCCAGCAGTTCTCCCGACAGGGCTTCCTACGAGCAGTACTTC. Translating gives CASSSPDRASYEQYF.

The CDR3 region has the DNA TGTGCCAGCAGCCAAGGTACTAGAGGTGAAAAACTGTTTTTT. It is translated as CASSQGTRGEKLFF. The genes are TRBV2 and TRBJ1-4, with no clear D. V was cut by 6 bases and J by 7 bases, with 15 bases left in between. CDR1 is SNHLY, CDR2 FYNNEI, per germline. This CDR3 spans 14 amino acids. Combining the CDR3 with reference TRBV2 and TRBJ1-4 gives the whole variable domain EPEVTQTPSHQVTQMGQEVILRCVPISNHLYFYWYRQILGQKVEFLVSFYNNEISEKSEIFDDQFSVERPDGSNFTLKIRSTKLEDSAMYFCASSQGTRGEKLFFGSGTQLSVL.

This clone was counted once. J is TRBJ2-1 and V is TRBV19; no reliable D call. This CDR3 has 12 residues. V gave up 7 bases and J gave up 6 bases, with 10 bases separating them. Per germline, CDR1 LNHDA and CDR2 SQIVND (reference sequence). CDR3 in DNA: TGTGCCAGTACTACCAGGTTCAATGAGCAGTTCTTC. Protein: CASTTRFNEQFF.

The chain combines TRBV2 with TRBJ1-3, with TRBD1 identical over 7 bases. Looked up from germline, CDR1 is SNHLY and CDR2 is FYNNEI. This CDR3 spans 17 amino acids. J gave up 0 bases and V 6 bases, and 11 bases lay outside the gene matches. This chain's CDR3 is CASRAQGTLHSGNTIYF. The CDR3 region has the DNA TGTGCCAGCAGGGCACAGGGGACCCTTCACTCTGGAAACACCATATATTTT. The full variable domain, with the rest looked up from reference TRBV2 and TRBJ1-3, is EPEVTQTPSHQVTQMGQEVILRCVPISNHLYFYWYRQILGQKVEFLVSFYNNEISEKSEIFDDQFSVERPDGSNFTLKIRSTKLEDSAMYFCASRAQGTLHSGNTIYFGEGSWLTVV.